Detailed here is one T cell receptor (beta chain). This specimen belongs to a study of OX40 agonist ivuxolimab in advanced cancers. For the study at large: From 23 to 79 years was the age range, with a mean of roughly 59 years, and 65% to 90% were male. Two cutaneous melanoma patients and one hepatocellular carcinoma patient, three in all, had partial responses.

Germline assignment: CDR1 GTSNPN and CDR2 SVGIG (reference sequence). V lost 7 bases and J lost 4, with 13 bases in between. The CDR3 totals 13 residues. Sequencing used immunoSEQ multiplex PCR; TCRdb keeps in-frame clones, though not all of them. Counted here are 80,000 or so clones, around 87% occurring once; the ten biggest clones make up roughly 8%. The specimen comprised CD4+ or CD8+ T cells sorted from blood, sampled in a trial of the OX40 agonist ivuxolimab. The chain uses TRBV30 and TRBJ1-4, with D perhaps TRBD1 (6 bases). This TCR came from an adult with an advanced solid tumor such as melanoma, head and neck, liver or kidney cancer. As DNA, the CDR3 is TGTGCCTCACAGGGTCTGGATAATGAAAAACTGTTTTTT. Translating it yields CASQGLDNEKLFF. The whole variable domain, filled in from reference TRBV30 and TRBJ1-4, reads SQTIHQWPATLVQPVGSPLSLECTVEGTSNPNLYWYRQAAGRGLQLLFYSVGIGQISSEVPQNLSASRPQDRQFILSSKKLLLSDSGFYLCASQGLDNEKLFFGSGTQLSVL.